Presented here are 27 T cell receptor beta chains from one specimen sequenced in a study of radiotherapy plus CTLA-4 blockade in lung cancer. The data were produced by immunoSEQ multiplex PCR, yet TCRdb's version contains in-frame clones alone and is incomplete. The sample consists of 58,000 or so clones, roughly 80% of them appearing once. This specimen consisted of peripheral blood, obtained from a patient treated with radiotherapy plus ipilimumab. The receptors shown here come from a human donor with non-small cell lung cancer who had a complete response to radiotherapy plus ipilimumab.

This chain connects TRBV19 to TRBJ1-4; a weak D match, TRBD1 (6 bases). Trimming left V 4 bases short and J 0 bases short, with 15 bases between. Germline CDR1 LNHDA, CDR2 SQIVND (reference sequence). The CDR3 covers 17 residues. CDR3 in amino acids: CASSTSPRTATNEKLFF. DNA of the CDR3: TGTGCCAGTAGTACCAGTCCCCGGACAGCAACTAATGAAAAACTGTTTTTT.

This chain's CDR3 is CASSSAGVRGGFF. Here the CDR3 DNA reads TGTGCCAGCAGCTCAGCGGGCGTCAGGGGTGGGTTCTTC. The chain uses TRBV7-8 and TRBJ2-1; D may be TRBD1 or TRBD2 (6 bases each). Trimming cost V 4 bases and J 15 bases, with 19 bases left between them. Germline V gene lookup returns CDR1 SGHVS and CDR2 FQNEAQ. This CDR3 has 13 residues.

The chain recombines TRBV5-6 with TRBJ2-7; D is possibly TRBD2 (5 bases). The CDR3 has 13 residues. The V gene's germline CDR1 is SGHDT and CDR2 YYEEEE. V was clipped by 2 bases and J by 5 bases, with 11 bases between them. CDR3 residues: CASSFGEFDEQYF. CDR3 in DNA: TGTGCCAGCAGCTTCGGGGAATTCGACGAGCAGTACTTC.

The J gene is TRBJ2-7, the V gene TRBV2; TRBD2 matches 12 bases. There are 15 residues in the CDR3. Germline V gene lookup returns CDR1 SNHLY and CDR2 FYNNEI. With 4 bases clipped from V and 6 bases from J, the junction kept 7 bases outside the gene matches. This CDR3 reads CASSGLAGADAEQYV. CDR3 coding DNA: TGTGCCAGCAGTGGACTAGCGGGAGCTGACGCCGAGCAGTACGTC.

The chain recombines TRBV5-1 with TRBJ2-3, with D possibly TRBD2 on 5 matching bases. The germline CDR1 and CDR2 sequences are SGHRS and YFSETQ. V was pared by 0 bases and J by 3 bases, with 11 bases between. There are 15 residues in the CDR3. CDR3 region: CASSLVGVGTDTQYF. CDR3 nucleotide sequence: TGCGCCAGCAGCTTGGTCGGGGTCGGGACAGATACGCAGTATTTT.

The rearrangement links TRBV30 to TRBJ2-2; the D gene is possibly TRBD1 (6 bases). Germline V gene lookup returns CDR1 GTSNPN and CDR2 SVGIG (reference sequence). The CDR3 is made up of 12 amino acids. Trimming took 4 bases from V and 7 from J, leaving 10 bases between them. The DNA of the CDR3 is TGTGCCTGGAACAGGGTTAACGGGGAGCTGTTTTTT. Translated: CAWNRVNGELFF.

The chain has TRBV30 and TRBJ2-5; D possibly corresponds to TRBD1 (6 bases). Per germline, CDR1 GTSNPN and CDR2 SVGIG (reference sequence). The CDR3 loop spans 16 amino acids. V lost 7 bases and J lost 2, with 23 bases in between. The CDR3 DNA reads TGTGCCTCATCTCACCTTCCGGGACATATACAAGAGACCCAGTACTTC. Amino acids: CASSHLPGHIQETQYF.

The rearrangement uses TRBV9 and TRBJ2-5; 10 bases align to TRBD2. Germline trimming cut 2 bases from V and 5 bases from J; bases unmatched to any gene: 6. The CDR3 has 15 residues. Germline CDR1 SGDLS, CDR2 YYNGEE. CDR3 residues: CASSVETSGFETQYF. The CDR3 DNA is TGTGCCAGCAGCGTTGAGACTAGCGGGTTTGAGACCCAGTACTTC.

V and J are TRBV18 and TRBJ2-7; 10 positions match TRBD1. CDR1 is KGHSH, CDR2 LQKENI, per germline. V shed 0 bases, J shed 4 bases, and the junction held 3 bases outside the gene matches. The CDR3 runs to 15 residues. The CDR3 DNA sequence: TGTGCCAGCTCACCACCGGGACAGGGGTTATACGAGCAGTACTTC. Encoded protein: CASSPPGQGLYEQYF.

The gene calls are TRBV30 and TRBJ2-1, with TRBD2 identical over 7 bases. CDR3 length equals 16 residues. Germline values: CDR1 GTSNPN, CDR2 SVGIG (reference sequence). CDR3 sequence: CALVVGLVSSNNEQFF. In nucleotides, the CDR3 is TGTGCGTTGGTGGTAGGACTAGTCAGCTCTAACAATGAGCAGTTCTTC.

This clone was counted a few times. The rearrangement joins TRBV5-1 to TRBJ2-3, with 7 bases aligning to TRBD1. The CDR3 is 15 residues long. Germline CDR1 SGHRS, CDR2 YFSETQ. V shed 0 bases and J 3 bases; nucleotides not matched to a gene: 4. CDR3 nucleotides: TGCGCCAGCAGCTTGGGACAGGGTAGGACAGATACGCAGTATTTT. This translates into CASSLGQGRTDTQYF. The whole variable domain, remainder taken from reference TRBV5-1 and TRBJ2-3, is KAGVTQTPRYLIKTRGQQVTLSCSPISGHRSVSWYQQTPGQGLQFLFEYFSETQRNKGNFPGRFSGRQFSNSRSEMNVSTLELGDSALYLCASSLGQGRTDTQYFGPGTRLTVL.

The chain combines TRBV5-4 with TRBJ2-7, with TRBD1 identical over 7 bases. V was clipped by 1 base and J by 0 bases; unmatched bases: 4. Germline V gene data show CDR1 as SGHNT and CDR2 as YYREEE (reference sequence). The CDR3 loop spans 15 amino acids. CDR3 nucleotides: TGTGCCAGCAGCTTGCCGGGACAGATCTCCTACGAGCAGTACTTC. This gives the protein CASSLPGQISYEQYF.

The chain has TRBV10-2 and TRBJ2-5, with TRBD1 identical over 12 bases. CDR3 length: 15 amino acids. CDR1 is WSHSY and CDR2 is SAAADI in the germline V gene. Trimming at V came to 3 bases and at J to 9 bases, leaving 8 bases not matched to a gene. CDR3 sequence reads: CASSEGDRGLYPQYF. CDR3 DNA: TGCGCCAGCAGTGAAGGGGACAGGGGGCTTTATCCCCAGTACTTC.

The V gene is TRBV2, the J gene TRBJ2-3; the match to TRBD2 covers 9 bases. Trimming took 6 bases from V and 2 from J; bases not matched to a gene: 9. The germline CDR1 and CDR2 sequences are SNHLY and FYNNEI. The CDR3 loop spans 16 amino acids. The CDR3, as DNA: TGTGCCAGCAGGCTATTAGCGGGGGCTCCCACAGATACGCAGTATTTT. Encoded protein: CASRLLAGAPTDTQYF.

This chain links TRBV7-9 with TRBJ2-6; the match to TRBD2 covers 11 bases. CDR1 is SEHNR, CDR2 FQNEAQ, per germline (reference sequence). The CDR3 is made up of 19 amino acids. J was trimmed by 0 bases and V by 1 base; bases with no gene match: 5. As DNA, the CDR3 is TGTGCCAGCAGCTTAGAAAGACTAGCGGGGCTCTCTGGGGCCAACGTCCTGACTTTC. This codes for CASSLERLAGLSGANVLTF.

The chain employs TRBV19 and TRBJ2-1, with TRBD1 as a possible D gene (6 bases). V dropped 5 bases and J dropped 1 base, with 27 bases sitting between them. Germline lookup yields CDR1 LNHDA and CDR2 SQIVND (reference sequence). This CDR3 spans 20 amino acids. The CDR3 sequence is CASSPSGQSLSLLSYNEQFF. Written as DNA, the CDR3 is TGTGCCAGTAGTCCTTCGGGACAATCTTTGTCCTTGTTGTCCTACAATGAGCAGTTCTTC. Full variable domain (rest looked up from reference TRBV19 and TRBJ2-1): DGGITQSPKYLFRKEGQNVTLSCEQNLNHDAMYWYRQDPGQGLRLIYYSQIVNDFQKGDIAEGYSVSREKKESFPLTVTSAQKNPTAFYLCASSPSGQSLSLLSYNEQFFGPGTRLTVL.

The rearrangement links TRBV30 to TRBJ1-5; 8 positions agree with TRBD1. CDR3 length equals 13 residues. CDR1 is GTSNPN and CDR2 is SVGIG in the germline V gene (reference sequence). J lost 5 bases, V lost 6 bases, and 6 bases had no gene match. In DNA form, the CDR3 reads TGTGCCTGTACTGACAGGGGCGATCAGCCCCAGCATTTT. Translation gives CACTDRGDQPQHF.

The genes are TRBV11-3 and TRBJ1-2, with D hard to call. The length of the CDR3 is 14 residues. CDR1 is SGHNT, CDR2 YENEEA, per germline. The V gene lost 4 bases and the J gene lost 2 bases, with 11 bases spanning the gap. DNA of the CDR3: TGTGCCAGCAGCTCCCGGACGGGGAACTATGGCTACACCTTC. Its protein is CASSSRTGNYGYTF. Variable domain in full (rest from reference TRBV11-3 and TRBJ1-2): EAGVVQSPRYKIIEKKQPVAFWCNPISGHNTLYWYLQNLGQGPELLIRYENEEAVDDSQLPKDRFSAERLKGVDSTLKIQPAELGDSAVYLCASSSRTGNYGYTFGSGTRLTVV.

This chain uses TRBV6-1 with TRBJ2-5; D might be TRBD2 (5 bases). The CDR3 runs 15 residues. Germline V gene lookup returns CDR1 MNHNS and CDR2 SASEGT. The V end lost 3 bases, the J end lost 4 bases, and 15 bases lay between the germline ends. The CDR3: CASSDTGLISETQYF. DNA for the CDR3: TGTGCCAGCAGTGATACTGGACTGATTTCAGAGACCCAGTACTTC.

The chain couples TRBV7-2 to TRBJ2-1; 8 nucleotides agree with TRBD2. CDR1 and CDR2 (germline): SGHTA, FQGNSA. CDR3 size: 14 residues. V shed 2 bases, J shed 5 bases, and the junction held 2 bases outside the gene matches. Written as DNA, the CDR3 is TGTGCCAGCAGCTTATTTAGCGGGGACAATGAGCAGTTCTTC. It is translated as CASSLFSGDNEQFF.

This chain connects TRBV29-1 to TRBJ2-7; 14 bases are shared with TRBD2. The CDR3 contains 13 residues. Germline V gives CDR1 SQVTM, CDR2 ANQGSEA. V lost 6 bases to trimming and J lost 6 bases; unmatched junction nucleotides: 4. The CDR3 loop is CSVLGLAGAEQYF. CDR3 sequence (DNA): TGCAGCGTCCTGGGACTAGCGGGGGCCGAGCAGTACTTC.

V usage is TRBV7-2 and J usage is TRBJ2-7, with 11 positions matching TRBD1. J gave up 4 bases and V 4 bases, and 12 bases lay outside the gene matches. The CDR3 runs to 17 residues. Germline V gene sequence: CDR1 SGHTA, CDR2 FQGNSA. The CDR3 is CASSSQGQGVVKYEQYF. CDR3 DNA sequence: TGTGCCAGCAGCTCCCAGGGACAGGGGGTAGTGAAGTACGAGCAGTACTTC.

The J gene is TRBJ1-6, the V gene TRBV13, with 11 bases that match TRBD1. CDR3 length equals 15 residues. The V segment lost 2 bases and the J segment 12 bases; nucleotides outside the gene matches: 6. Germline CDR1 PRHDT, CDR2 FYEKMQ (reference sequence). CDR3 amino acids: CASSLRTGGGQPLHF. CDR3 DNA: TGTGCCAGCAGCTTACGGACAGGGGGCGGACAACCCCTCCACTTT.

This clone was recorded a few times. The rearrangement links TRBV5-5 to TRBJ2-5; tentative D call: TRBD2 (6 bases). The CDR3 runs to 15 residues. V was trimmed by 4 bases and J by 6 bases, leaving 19 bases between them. Germline CDR1 is SGHKS and CDR2 is YYEKEE (reference sequence). CDR3 protein: CASSPELTSTQTQYF. As DNA, the CDR3 is TGTGCCAGCAGCCCCGAACTCACTAGCACCCAGACCCAGTACTTC.

The gene calls are TRBV7-9 and TRBJ2-2; 12 bases are shared with TRBD2. V gave up 5 bases and J gave up 5 bases; unmatched junction bases: 6. This CDR3 is built from 16 residues. Per germline, CDR1 SEHNR and CDR2 FQNEAQ (reference sequence). The CDR3 protein is CASSPRLAGVTGELFF. The DNA for the CDR3 is TGTGCCAGCAGCCCGAGACTAGCGGGAGTTACCGGGGAGCTGTTTTTT.

This chain joins TRBV9 and TRBJ2-3; perhaps TRBD2 as D (5 bases). Germline-derived CDR1 and CDR2 are SGDLS and YYNGEE. Trimming left V 3 bases short and J 0 bases short, with 17 bases between. The CDR3 has 17 residues. CDR3 protein: CASSGGRGGTSTDTQYF. The CDR3 nucleotides read TGTGCCAGCAGCGGTGGGCGCGGAGGTACTAGCACAGATACGCAGTATTTT.

This chain links TRBV6-1 with TRBJ1-1; D possibly corresponds to TRBD1 (5 bases). Germline-derived CDR1 and CDR2 are MNHNS and SASEGT. V lost 8 bases to trimming and J lost 3 bases, with 19 bases between them. CDR3 size: 15 residues. CDR3 sequence: CASFEGRGGDTEAFF. The CDR3 DNA is TGTGCCAGCTTTGAAGGGAGGGGTGGGGACACTGAAGCTTTCTTT.